Following are 5 T cell receptor beta chains from one sample sequenced in a study of shared clonotypes between healthy human individuals. Libraries were prepared by immunoSEQ multiplex PCR; TCRdb keeps only in-frame clonotypes and omits some of them. The repertoire consists of some 1.5 million clones, with roughly 97% occurring once and the leading ten covering approximately 1.2%. The sequenced sample was naive CD4+ T cells sorted from blood. Stated subset: CD45RA+ positively selected. The receptor set was obtained from a man in his thirties or forties in good health.

On this clone itself: At the DNA level, this CDR3 is encoded by other sequences in the same sample as well. This chain connects TRBV4-1 to TRBJ2-3, with unresolved D. The ends were cut back, 1 base at V and 6 bases at J, with 5 bases in the middle. Germline lookup yields CDR1 MGHRA and CDR2 YSYEKL. CDR3 length: 12 amino acids. In DNA form, the CDR3 reads TGCGCCAGCAGCCAAGTTAGGGATACGCAGTATTTT. It is translated as CASSQVRDTQYF.

This chain uses TRBV4-1 with TRBJ2-5; D may correspond to TRBD1 or TRBD2 (5 bases each). The CDR3 runs 13 residues. Germline CDR1 and CDR2: MGHRA and YSYEKL. Deletions cut 2 bases from V and 4 bases from J, with 8 bases between. The CDR3 is CASSQQGVETQYF. The DNA of the CDR3 is TGCGCCAGCAGCCAACAGGGAGTAGAGACCCAGTACTTC.

This clone was recorded only once. This chain links TRBV5-6 with TRBJ1-1; the D gene is possibly TRBD1 (5 bases). Trimming removed 4 bases at V and 11 bases at J, with 24 bases between. Germline assignment: CDR1 SGHDT and CDR2 YYEEEE. The CDR3 has 15 amino acids. The CDR3 loop reads CASSQSGRGRWLAFF. Written as DNA, the CDR3 is TGTGCCAGCAGCCAAAGTGGCCGGGGACGGTGGTTGGCTTTCTTT.

The J gene is TRBJ1-2, the V gene TRBV4-3; D remains ambiguous. Germline CDR1 reads LGHNA; CDR2 reads YSLEER. The CDR3 is 15 residues long. Trimming shortened V by 0 bases and J by 1 base, and 9 bases separated the two germline ends. CDR3 amino acids: CASSQDLDDNYGYTF. CDR3 DNA: TGCGCCAGCAGCCAAGATCTGGATGATAACTATGGCTACACCTTC.

The genes are TRBV7-9 and TRBJ2-1, with 10 bases aligning to TRBD1. The CDR3 has 15 residues. The V segment lost 4 bases and the J segment 2 bases; nucleotides outside the gene matches: 2. Per the germline V gene, CDR1 is SEHNR and CDR2 is FQNEAQ (reference sequence). DNA for the CDR3: TGTGCCAGCAGCTCCGGGACAGGGGCCTACAATGAGCAGTTCTTC. This gives the protein CASSSGTGAYNEQFF. Filled out from reference TRBV7-9 and TRBJ2-1, the complete variable domain reads DTGVSQNPRHKITKRGQNVTFRCDPISEHNRLYWYRQTLGQGPEFLTYFQNEAQLEKSRLLSDRFSAERPKGSFSTLEIQRTEQGDSAMYLCASSSGTGAYNEQFFGPGTRLTVL.